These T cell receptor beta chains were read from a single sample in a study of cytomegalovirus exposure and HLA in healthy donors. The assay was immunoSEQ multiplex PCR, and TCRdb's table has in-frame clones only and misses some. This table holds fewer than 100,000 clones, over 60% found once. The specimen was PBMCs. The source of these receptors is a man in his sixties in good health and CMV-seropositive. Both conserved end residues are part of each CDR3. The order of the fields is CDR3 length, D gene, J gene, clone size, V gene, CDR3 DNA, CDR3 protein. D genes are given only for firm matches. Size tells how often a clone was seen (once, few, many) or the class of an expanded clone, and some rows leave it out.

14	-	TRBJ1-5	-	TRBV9	TGTGCCAGCAGCGCGACAGGTGGGAATCAGCCCCAGCATTTT	CASSATGGNQPQHF
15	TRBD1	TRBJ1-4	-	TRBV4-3	TGCGCCAGCAGCCACCGGACAGGGGGAGATGAAAAACTGTTTTTT	CASSHRTGGDEKLFF
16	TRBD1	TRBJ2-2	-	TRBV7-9	TGTGCCAGCAGCTATGAGACAGGGCGGAACACCGGGGAGCTGTTTTTT	CASSYETGRNTGELFF
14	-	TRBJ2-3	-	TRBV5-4	TGTGCCAGCAGCGCTACTAGGGCCACAGATACGCAGTATTTT	CASSATRATDTQYF
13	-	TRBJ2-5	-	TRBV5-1	TGCGCCAGCAGCTCAGGGGTTGGGGAGACCCAGTACTTC	CASSSGVGETQYF
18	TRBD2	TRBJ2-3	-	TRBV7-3	TGTGCCAGCAGCTTAACGGGGACTAGCGGGGGCGGCGCAGATACGCAGTATTTT	CASSLTGTSGGGADTQYF
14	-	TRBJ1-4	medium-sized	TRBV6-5	TGTGCCAGCAAATCTGGTGCCGGGAGTGAAAAACTGTTTTTT	CASKSGAGSEKLFF
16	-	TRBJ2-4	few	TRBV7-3	TGTGCCAGCAGCCTACAGGGCTCGACGGCCAAAAACATTCAGTACTTC	CASSLQGSTAKNIQYF
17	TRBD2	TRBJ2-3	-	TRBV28	TGTGCCAGCAGTTTTGGGGGAGCTAGCGGGGGAACAAATACGCAGTATTTT	CASSFGGASGGTNTQYF
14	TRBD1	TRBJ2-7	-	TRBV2	TGTGCCAGCAGACCAGGGGGCGTAATAGCTCCCTCATACTTC	CASRPGGVIAPSYF
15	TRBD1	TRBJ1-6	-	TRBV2	TGTGCCAGCACCGGGACAGGGGTTCATAATTCACCCCTCCACTTT	CASTGTGVHNSPLHF
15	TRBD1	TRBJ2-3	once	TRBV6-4	TGTGCCAGCAGTACCGGGACAGGGGGGACAGATACGCAGTATTTT	CASSTGTGGTDTQYF
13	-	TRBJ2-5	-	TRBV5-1	TGCGCCAGCAGCTTGAAGTACGGTGAGACCCAGTACTTC	CASSLKYGETQYF
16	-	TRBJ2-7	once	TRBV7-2	TGTGCCAGCAGCTTAGACGGGGTGCCCAATTCCTACGAGCAGTACTTC	CASSLDGVPNSYEQYF
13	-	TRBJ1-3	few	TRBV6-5	TGTGCCAGCAGTTCCTCGCGCGGAAACACCATATATTTT	CASSSSRGNTIYF
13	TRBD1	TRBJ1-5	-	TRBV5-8	TGTGCCAGCAGCCCGGACAGGGCTCGCCCCCAGCATTTT	CASSPDRARPQHF
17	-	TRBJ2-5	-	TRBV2	TGTGCCAGCAGTGAACTGGGGTTGACAGGCGTACAAGAGACCCAGTACTTC	CASSELGLTGVQETQYF
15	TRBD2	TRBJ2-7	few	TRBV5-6	TGTGCCAGCAGCCCGAACGTAGGGAGGGTCTACGAGCAGTACTTC	CASSPNVGRVYEQYF
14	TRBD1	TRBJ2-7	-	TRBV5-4	TGTGCCAGCAGCGGAAGGGACAGGGGGTACGAGCAGTACTTC	CASSGRDRGYEQYF
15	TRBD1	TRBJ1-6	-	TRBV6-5	TGTGCCAGCAGAGGGGACAGGGGGCAAGGATCACCCCTCCACTTT	CASRGDRGQGSPLHF
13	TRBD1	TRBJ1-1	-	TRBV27	TGTGCCAGCAAAGACAGGGTGCGCACTGAAGCTTTCTTT	CASKDRVRTEAFF